This TCR beta chain came from a study of cytomegalovirus exposure and HLA in healthy donors. The germline V and J ends were trimmed by 1 base and 0 bases, with 4 bases remaining between them. This CDR3 is built from 13 residues. Germline CDR1 GTSNPN, CDR2 SVGIG (reference sequence). A remark on this clone: Its antigen is not known.

60 Vbeta and 13 Jbeta primers were used in PCR. Repertoires were generated with immunoSEQ multiplex PCR, while TCRdb's copy carries only in-frame clones and drops some. Among under 200,000 clones listed, about 80% were seen once. Findings and limits, study-wide: An assumption of roughly uniform sequencing depth across donors underlay the presence/absence analyses.

This rearrangement joins TRBV30 to TRBJ1-3; no reliable D call. The receptor's source is a woman aged 50 to 60 in good health and CMV-seronegative. The sequencing input was PBMCs. This CDR3 is CAWSAGSGNTIYF. The CDR3 DNA follows: TGTGCCTGGAGTGCGGGCTCTGGAAACACCATATATTTT.